The 8 T cell receptor beta chains reported below all come from one sample, sequenced in a study of identical twins. MiXCR was run by TCRdb on the 5' RACE reads, yielding one entry per CDR3 protein. This table has 300,000 to 350,000 distinct CDR3 sequences, about 12% appearing once. This same sample was also part of a study on yellow fever vaccine responses in identical twins.

Sequencing input: CD8+ T cells sorted from blood. These receptors originate from a young woman in good health.

A few counts support this clonotype. The chain couples TRBV29-1 to TRBJ1-1; the D gene is possibly TRBD1 (6 bases). Germline V gene lookup returns CDR1 SQVTM and CDR2 ANQGSEA. This CDR3 spans 12 amino acids. The CDR3: CTTLKGVTEAFF. CDR3 DNA sequence: TGCACCACGCTAAAGGGGGTGACTGAAGCTTTCTTT.

J is TRBJ2-7 and V is TRBV28, with TRBD2 identical over 16 bases. Germline V CDR1 and CDR2: MDHEN, SYDVKM. CDR3 length equals 20 residues. V was clipped by 4 bases and J by 2 bases; unmatched bases: 14. For the CDR3, the DNA is TGTGCCAGCAGTTCTTTCGTTCTAGGGACTAGCGGGAGGGTGGCCTACGAGCAGTACTTC. Translation gives CASSSFVLGTSGRVAYEQYF.

This chain joins TRBV11-3 and TRBJ1-1; a weak D match, TRBD1 (5 bases). The CDR3 runs 16 residues. Trimming took 3 bases from V and 7 from J, leaving 21 bases between them. Looked up from germline, CDR1 is SGHNT and CDR2 is YENEEA. The CDR3 sequence is CASSLGGDVRGFEAFF. DNA of the CDR3: TGTGCCAGCAGCTTGGGGGGAGACGTAAGGGGATTTGAAGCTTTCTTT.

The CDR3 region is CASSQEVGEQFF. The DNA for the CDR3 is TGTGCCAGCAGCCAAGAGGTAGGGGAGCAGTTCTTC. The chain combines TRBV3-1 with TRBJ2-1, with D unclear. CDR1 and CDR2 (germline): LGHDT, YNNKEL (reference sequence). Trimming removed 0 bases at V and 10 bases at J, with 7 bases between. CDR3 length equals 12 residues.

There are many counts of this clonotype. This rearrangement joins TRBV4-1 to TRBJ1-3; TRBD1 is a possible D gene (5 bases). The germline CDR1 and CDR2 sequences are MGHRA and YSYEKL. There are 13 residues in the CDR3. V was trimmed by 0 bases and J by 5 bases, leaving 5 bases between them. CDR3 in DNA: TGCGCCAGCAGCCAAGAGGGGCGAAACACCATATATTTT. Translating gives CASSQEGRNTIYF.

V gene TRBV20-1 combines with J gene TRBJ2-1; 9 bases are a match to TRBD2. The CDR3 length is 13 residues. CDR1 is DFQATT, CDR2 SNEGSKA, per germline (reference sequence). Trimming took 4 bases from V and 10 from J; bases not matched to a gene: 8. CDR3: CSATSGDPLEQFF. CDR3 nucleotides: TGCAGTGCTACTAGCGGGGACCCGTTGGAGCAGTTCTTC.

The chain combines TRBV28 with TRBJ2-1; 11 bases align to TRBD2. The germline gives CDR1 MDHEN, CDR2 SYDVKM. V lost 0 bases and J lost 4; bases outside the gene matches: 2. The CDR3 has 16 amino acids. The CDR3 reads CASSLWLAGGYNEQFF. The DNA for the CDR3 is TGTGCCAGCAGTTTATGGCTAGCGGGAGGATACAATGAGCAGTTCTTC.

In DNA, the CDR3 is TGTGCCAGCAGCGTCGAAGGGACCTACACCGGGGAGCTGTTTTTT. Translation gives CASSVEGTYTGELFF. The gene calls are TRBV3-1 and TRBJ2-2; D may correspond to TRBD1 or TRBD2 (5 bases each). Germline V gives CDR1 LGHDT, CDR2 YNNKEL (reference sequence). This CDR3 has 15 residues. The V gene lost 5 bases and the J gene lost 3 bases, with 13 bases spanning the gap.